The 31 T cell receptor beta chains listed next were all sequenced from one sample in a study of cytotoxic CD8 clonotypes in ibrutinib-treated CLL. The method was immunoSEQ multiplex PCR; TCRdb's version includes in-frame clones alone and lacks a portion of them. Among over 140,000 clones listed, around 84% were seen once. The material was PBMCs, obtained after 36 months of ibrutinib treatment. These TCRs come from a human donor with chronic lymphocytic leukemia.

The genes are TRBV5-1 and TRBJ2-4, with D perhaps matching TRBD1 (5 bases). The CDR3 consists of 21 residues. V lost 0 bases to trimming and J lost 0 bases, with 25 bases between them. Germline loops: CDR1 SGHRS, CDR2 YFSETQ. The CDR3 DNA sequence: TGCGCCAGCAGCTTGGAGGCAGGGTTACGCCGAGACTCCCTAGCCAAAAACATTCAGTACTTC. Encoded protein: CASSLEAGLRRDSLAKNIQYF.

Only one count was recorded for this clone. The J gene is TRBJ2-1, the V gene TRBV7-3; the D gene is possibly TRBD2 (5 bases). Germline values: CDR1 SGHTA, CDR2 FQGTGA. With 2 bases removed from V and 5 bases from J, the gap between germline ends came to 10 bases. The CDR3 loop spans 14 amino acids. CDR3 bases: TGTGCCAGCAGCTTAGCCTTGGGAGACAATGAGCAGTTCTTC. Translated: CASSLALGDNEQFF.

The chain carries TRBV4-1 and TRBJ1-1; perhaps TRBD1 as D (5 bases). Germline values: CDR1 MGHRA, CDR2 YSYEKL. V shed 4 bases and J shed 3 bases, with 24 bases lying between them. The CDR3 is 18 amino acids. CDR3 sequence reads: CASSLHAGGSGKDTEAFF. CDR3 DNA sequence: TGCGCCAGCAGCCTACATGCCGGGGGGTCCGGGAAGGACACTGAAGCTTTCTTT.

V usage is TRBV7-9 and J usage is TRBJ1-1, with 9 nucleotides matching TRBD1. Germline values: CDR1 SEHNR, CDR2 FQNEAQ (reference sequence). The CDR3 has 17 residues. After removal of 5 bases from V and 6 bases from J, the junction contained 16 bases not matched to a gene. DNA of the CDR3: TGTGCCAGCAGCAACTACCTTAAAACAGGGGGCGATCCTGAAGCTTTCTTT. This sequence encodes CASSNYLKTGGDPEAFF. Full variable domain (missing parts from reference TRBV7-9 and TRBJ1-1): DTGVSQNPRHKITKRGQNVTFRCDPISEHNRLYWYRQTLGQGPEFLTYFQNEAQLEKSRLLSDRFSAERPKGSFSTLEIQRTEQGDSAMYLCASSNYLKTGGDPEAFFGQGTRLTVV.

V usage is TRBV5-4 and J usage is TRBJ1-2, with TRBD1 as a possible D gene (5 bases). The CDR3 runs to 12 residues. Trimming took 0 bases from V and 7 from J, leaving 7 bases between them. Germline V CDR1 and CDR2: SGHNT, YYREEE (reference sequence). The CDR3 sequence: CASSLDGAGYTF. CDR3 coding DNA: TGTGCCAGCAGCTTGGACGGGGCTGGCTACACCTTC. Full variable domain (missing parts from reference TRBV5-4 and TRBJ1-2): ETGVTQSPTHLIKTRGQQVTLRCSSQSGHNTVSWYQQALGQGPQFIFQYYREEENGRGNFPPRFSGLQFPNYSSELNVNALELDDSALYLCASSLDGAGYTFGSGTRLTVV.

The chain joins TRBV15 to TRBJ2-2, with TRBD1 identical over 7 bases. The J segment lost 4 bases and the V segment lost 5 bases, leaving 7 bases of the junction unmatched. Germline CDR1 is LNHNV and CDR2 is YYDKDF (reference sequence). The CDR3 has 15 amino acids. CDR3 region: CATSRDRVGTGELFF. In DNA form, the CDR3 reads TGTGCCACCAGCCGTGACAGGGTTGGCACCGGGGAGCTGTTTTTT.

The chain employs TRBV10-2 and TRBJ2-2; the match to TRBD2 covers 8 bases. Losses at the gene ends were 7 bases for V and 6 bases for J; bases not matched to a gene: 7. Germline V gene data show CDR1 as WSHSY and CDR2 as SAAADI. This CDR3 region has 14 residues. CDR3 loop: CASNPGLVSGELFF. The CDR3 nucleotides are TGCGCCAGCAACCCGGGACTAGTATCCGGGGAGCTGTTTTTT.

V is TRBV15 and J is TRBJ2-3; a possible D gene is TRBD1 (5 bases). The CDR3 runs to 15 residues. V was shortened by 5 bases and J by 6 bases, with 18 bases between the two germline ends. CDR1 and CDR2 from the germline V gene are LNHNV and YYDKDF (reference sequence). The CDR3 region has the DNA TGTGCCACCAGCCGGATGGGGCAGCGCCCTGATACGCAGTATTTT. Protein: CATSRMGQRPDTQYF.

CDR3 amino acids: CASSDFGQFLSGNTIYF. In nucleotides, the CDR3 is TGTGCCAGCAGCGATTTCGGGCAGTTCCTCTCTGGAAACACCATATATTTT. The chain links TRBV7-9 to TRBJ1-3; unclear D gene. This CDR3 is 17 amino acids long. Germline V CDR1 and CDR2: SEHNR, FQNEAQ (reference sequence). Trimming shortened V by 5 bases and J by 0 bases, and 17 bases separated the two germline ends.

The CDR3 loop is CASAKVFAGVETQYF. The CDR3 DNA reads as TGTGCCAGCGCCAAAGTATTTGCGGGAGTGGAGACCCAGTACTTC. The chain links TRBV27 to TRBJ2-5; 7 nucleotides align to TRBD2. This CDR3 comprises 15 residues. After removal of 8 bases from V and 5 bases from J, the junction contained 14 bases not matched to a gene. Per germline, CDR1 MNHEY and CDR2 SMNVEV (reference sequence).

V and J are TRBV2 and TRBJ1-5; no definite D call. This CDR3 has 15 residues. V shed 1 base and J shed 0 bases, with 7 bases lying between them. CDR1 SNHLY and CDR2 FYNNEI come from the germline V gene. The CDR3 region is CASSEGRSSNQPQHF. The DNA for the CDR3 is TGTGCCAGCAGTGAAGGACGGTCTAGCAATCAGCCCCAGCATTTT.

The chain employs TRBV19 and TRBJ1-2; 9 positions agree with TRBD1. Trimming took 1 base from V and 7 from J; bases not matched to a gene: 4. This CDR3 spans 14 amino acids. Germline lookup yields CDR1 LNHDA and CDR2 SQIVND (reference sequence). The CDR3 protein is CASSIVGTGIGYTF. The CDR3 DNA sequence: TGTGCCAGTAGTATAGTAGGGACAGGGATTGGCTACACCTTC. Filled out from reference TRBV19 and TRBJ1-2, the complete variable domain reads DGGITQSPKYLFRKEGQNVTLSCEQNLNHDAMYWYRQDPGQGLRLIYYSQIVNDFQKGDIAEGYSVSREKKESFPLTVTSAQKNPTAFYLCASSIVGTGIGYTFGSGTRLTVV.

The rearrangement joins TRBV20-1 to TRBJ1-1; D unclear. The CDR3 spans 11 residues. Trimming removed 3 bases from V and 4 bases from J, with 6 bases in between. Germline V gene lookup returns CDR1 DFQATT and CDR2 SNEGSKA (reference sequence). In DNA, the CDR3 is TGCAGTGCTAGCAAAGGCACTGAAGCTTTCTTT. Its protein product is CSASKGTEAFF.

The V gene is TRBV5-1, the J gene TRBJ1-5, with D uncertain. Germline V gene sequence: CDR1 SGHRS, CDR2 YFSETQ. The CDR3 is made up of 15 amino acids. V lost 4 bases and J 5 bases, leaving 16 bases between the germline ends. The CDR3 here is CASSAGLVGDQPQHF. In DNA form, the CDR3 reads TGCGCCAGCAGCGCCGGGCTCGTTGGGGATCAGCCCCAGCATTTT. The complete variable domain, with remaining parts taken from reference TRBV5-1 and TRBJ1-5, reads KAGVTQTPRYLIKTRGQQVTLSCSPISGHRSVSWYQQTPGQGLQFLFEYFSETQRNKGNFPGRFSGRQFSNSRSEMNVSTLELGDSALYLCASSAGLVGDQPQHFGDGTRLSIL.

This chain joins TRBV6-1 and TRBJ2-7, with D tentatively TRBD2 (5 bases). V lost 7 bases and J 3 bases, leaving 16 bases between the germline ends. The CDR3 sequence is 14 residues long. Germline V lookup: CDR1 MNHNS, CDR2 SASEGT. In DNA, the CDR3 is TGTGCCAGCATGTTGCGGACTCCCGGCTACGAGCAGTACTTC. Its translation: CASMLRTPGYEQYF.

This chain uses TRBV20-1 with TRBJ2-7; a weak D match, TRBD1 (5 bases). The CDR3 spans 11 residues. Germline values: CDR1 DFQATT, CDR2 SNEGSKA (reference sequence). V was trimmed by 7 bases and J by 6 bases, leaving 13 bases between them. The CDR3 sequence is CSVRRVGEQYF. The CDR3 DNA reads as TGCAGTGTCCGCAGGGTCGGCGAGCAGTACTTC.

The chain has TRBV2 and TRBJ2-1; TRBD1 matches at 7 bases. The CDR3 runs 13 residues. V lost 5 bases, J lost 3 bases, and 1 base stayed unmatched. CDR1 and CDR2 (germline): SNHLY, FYNNEI. The DNA of the CDR3 is TGTGCCAGCAGTAGGGACAGCTACAATGAGCAGTTCTTC. Protein: CASSRDSYNEQFF. Complete variable domain (other parts from reference TRBV2 and TRBJ2-1): EPEVTQTPSHQVTQMGQEVILRCVPISNHLYFYWYRQILGQKVEFLVSFYNNEISEKSEIFDDQFSVERPDGSNFTLKIRSTKLEDSAMYFCASSRDSYNEQFFGPGTRLTVL.

This rearrangement joins TRBV15 to TRBJ2-5; D not resolved. This CDR3 region has 16 residues. Germline V gene lookup returns CDR1 LNHNV and CDR2 YYDKDF (reference sequence). The V gene lost 3 bases and the J gene lost 3 bases, with 17 bases spanning the gap. The CDR3: CATSSLDTDFEETQYF. DNA for the CDR3: TGTGCCACCAGCAGTCTAGACACTGACTTCGAAGAGACCCAGTACTTC. The whole variable domain, filled in from reference TRBV15 and TRBJ2-5, reads DAMVIQNPRYQVTQFGKPVTLSCSQTLNHNVMYWYQQKSSQAPKLLFHYYDKDFNNEADTPDNFQSRRPNTSFCFLDIRSPGLGDTAMYLCATSSLDTDFEETQYFGPGTRLLVL.

The rearrangement links TRBV27 to TRBJ1-2; the D is unclear. CDR1 and CDR2 (germline): MNHEY, SMNVEV (reference sequence). The ends were cut back, 5 bases at V and 4 bases at J, with 5 bases in the middle. The CDR3 length is 11 residues. The chain's CDR3 is CASSRGYGYTF. DNA for the CDR3: TGTGCCAGCAGTCGGGGCTATGGCTACACCTTC.

V gene TRBV6-6 combines with J gene TRBJ2-5, with D possibly being TRBD1 (5 bases). V lost 2 bases and J lost 2, with 6 bases in between. The germline gives CDR1 MNHNY, CDR2 SVGAGI (reference sequence). The CDR3 loop spans 13 amino acids. Here the CDR3 reads CASSYRGQETQYF. CDR3 in DNA: TGTGCCAGCAGTTACAGGGGACAAGAGACCCAGTACTTC.

The J gene is TRBJ2-3, the V gene TRBV6-6, with D uncertain. This CDR3 comprises 15 residues. V lost 6 bases and J lost 0, with 13 bases in between. Germline CDR1 MNHNY, CDR2 SVGAGI (reference sequence). This chain's CDR3 is CASSWTTSSTDTQYF. CDR3 nucleotide sequence: TGTGCCAGCAGCTGGACCACCTCTAGCACAGATACGCAGTATTTT.

The chain is built from TRBV5-8 and TRBJ2-7; TRBD1 aligns across 9 bases. The germline gives CDR1 SGHTS, CDR2 YDEGEE. CDR3 size: 13 residues. Trimming took 6 bases from V and 7 from J; bases not matched to a gene: 8. CDR3 nucleotides: TGTGCCAGCAACCAACAGGGGGCGGGGGAGCAGTACTTC. It specifies CASNQQGAGEQYF.

This chain links TRBV18 with TRBJ2-7; 12 bases match TRBD2. V was pared by 3 bases and J by 2 bases, with 2 bases of the junction left unmatched. The CDR3 consists of 15 residues. Germline assignment: CDR1 KGHSH and CDR2 LQKENI. Here the CDR3 DNA reads TGTGCCAGCTCACCTGCTAGCGGGGGGGCCTACGAGCAGTACTTC. Residues: CASSPASGGAYEQYF.

The chain uses TRBV28 and TRBJ1-5, with D tentatively TRBD1 (5 bases). This CDR3 region has 13 residues. V was trimmed by 6 bases and J by 7 bases, leaving 13 bases between them. Per germline, CDR1 MDHEN and CDR2 SYDVKM. CDR3 sequence (DNA): TGTGCCAGCAGGAGCCAGGGCTTCCAGCCCCAGCATTTT. This codes for CASRSQGFQPQHF.

The chain links TRBV27 to TRBJ2-6; the D is unclear. The V and J ends lost 4 bases and 0 bases respectively, with 7 bases between them. This CDR3 is 15 amino acids long. Per the germline V gene, CDR1 is MNHEY and CDR2 is SMNVEV (reference sequence). Written as DNA, the CDR3 is TGTGCCAGCAGTTCTCGGAGCTCTGGGGCCAACGTCCTGACTTTC. It encodes CASSSRSSGANVLTF.

This chain uses TRBV9 with TRBJ1-5; the D gene is possibly TRBD1 (5 bases). The CDR3 has 15 residues. Trimming took 0 bases from V and 4 from J, leaving 11 bases between them. The V gene's germline CDR1 is SGDLS and CDR2 YYNGEE. CDR3 coding DNA: TGTGCCAGCAGCGTAGAAACAGGTGGAAATCAGCCCCAGCATTTT. Residues: CASSVETGGNQPQHF. The entire variable domain, with the rest obtained from reference TRBV9 and TRBJ1-5, is as follows: DSGVTQTPKHLITATGQRVTLRCSPRSGDLSVYWYQQSLDQGLQFLIQYYNGEERAKGNILERFSAQQFPDLHSELNLSSLELGDSALYFCASSVETGGNQPQHFGDGTRLSIL.

The chain employs TRBV7-9 and TRBJ2-3; no firm D call. V lost 5 bases, J lost 15 bases, and 15 bases lay in between. The CDR3 covers 11 residues. The germline V gene encodes CDR1 SEHNR and CDR2 FQNEAQ (reference sequence). The CDR3 region is CASSPQVGDYF. The CDR3 region has the DNA TGTGCCAGCAGCCCCCAGGTGGGCGACTATTTT.

This clone was found once. V is TRBV5-1 and J is TRBJ2-3; D remains unclear. The V and J ends lost 4 bases and 0 bases respectively, with 9 bases between them. The germline V gene encodes CDR1 SGHRS and CDR2 YFSETQ. This CDR3 is built from 14 residues. Written as DNA, the CDR3 is TGCGCCAGCAGCCCAACCCCTAGCACAGATACGCAGTATTTT. Its protein product is CASSPTPSTDTQYF.

This chain links TRBV7-6 with TRBJ2-3; 9 bases match TRBD1. CDR1 is SGHVS, CDR2 FNYEAQ, per germline. The V gene end was trimmed by 3 bases and the J gene end by 5 bases; junction bases not matched to a gene: 9. The CDR3 extends over 16 amino acids. Here the CDR3 reads CASSLYRDRVGDTQYF. The CDR3 bases are TGTGCCAGCAGCTTGTACCGGGACAGGGTTGGAGATACGCAGTATTTT.

The rearrangement joins TRBV4-1 to TRBJ1-1; tentative D call: TRBD1 (5 bases). The CDR3 sequence is 14 residues long. V gave up 8 bases and J gave up 1 base, with 14 bases separating them. CDR1 and CDR2 from the germline V gene are MGHRA and YSYEKL. The CDR3 reads CASSRLTGNTEAFF. The CDR3 DNA reads as TGCGCCAGCTCGCGATTAACAGGGAACACTGAAGCTTTCTTT.

The J gene is TRBJ2-7, the V gene TRBV10-3; weak D call: TRBD1 (7 bases). CDR1 and CDR2 from the germline V gene are ENHRY and SYGVKD. Trimming pared 6 bases from V and 4 bases from J, leaving 13 bases between. The CDR3 is made up of 13 amino acids. The CDR3 reads CAISQGGEYEQYF. CDR3 bases: TGTGCCATCAGCCAGGGGGGAGAATACGAGCAGTACTTC.